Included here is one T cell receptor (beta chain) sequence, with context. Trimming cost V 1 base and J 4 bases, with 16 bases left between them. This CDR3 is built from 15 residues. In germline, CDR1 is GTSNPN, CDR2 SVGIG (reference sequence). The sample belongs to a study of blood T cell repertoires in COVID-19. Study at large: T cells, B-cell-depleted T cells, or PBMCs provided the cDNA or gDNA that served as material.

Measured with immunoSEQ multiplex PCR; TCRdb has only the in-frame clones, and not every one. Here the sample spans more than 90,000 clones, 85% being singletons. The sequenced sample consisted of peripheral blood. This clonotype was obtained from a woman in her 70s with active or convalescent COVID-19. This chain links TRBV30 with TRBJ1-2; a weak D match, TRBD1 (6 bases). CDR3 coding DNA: TGTGCCTGGAGTGATCGGACAGTACCTCTCTATGGCTACACCTTC. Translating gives CAWSDRTVPLYGYTF.